This T cell receptor (beta chain) emerged from a study of identical twins. Many counts were recorded for this clonotype. Template switching supplied a universal primer site; unique molecular identifiers were carried on the cDNA. MiXCR was run by TCRdb on the 5' RACE reads, yielding one entry per CDR3 protein. Of 1.5 million to 2 million distinct CDR3 sequences in the sample, around a third were seen once. The receptor was isolated from a newborn girl in good health. Input material: cord blood.

The CDR3 sequence: CSAQTSGSNEQYF. In DNA, the CDR3 is TGCAGCGCCCAGACTAGCGGGAGTAACGAGCAGTACTTC. The V gene is TRBV29-1, the J gene TRBJ2-7, with 12 bases fitting TRBD2. V was pared by 7 bases and J by 5 bases, with 6 bases of the junction left unmatched. The CDR3 is 13 amino acids. Germline loops: CDR1 SQVTM, CDR2 ANQGSEA.